The rows below give T cell receptor beta chains drawn from one sample of a study of blood T cell repertoires in COVID-19. Generated by immunoSEQ multiplex PCR, the TCRdb table keeps only in-frame clones and is missing some. This sample has about 140,000 clones, with roughly four fifths found just once. The sample consisted of peripheral blood. All receptors come from a human donor in a cohort sampled during active COVID-19. Each CDR3 is given with its conserved first and last residue. Fields, in order: CDR3 protein, CDR3 DNA, clone size, V gene, J gene, D gene. A D gene is named only where the DNA matches it firmly. A row's size may be missing; if present it is once, few, many or a size class.

cdr3_aa: CASSRTGRYEQYF
cdr3_nt: TGTGCCAGTAGTCGGACAGGCAGGTACGAGCAGTACTTC
clone_size: .
v_call: TRBV19
j_call: TRBJ2-7
d_call: TRBD1

cdr3_aa: CASRSRGSTPYEQYF
cdr3_nt: TGTGCCAGCAGGTCTCGGGGGTCCACACCCTACGAGCAGTACTTC
clone_size: once
v_call: TRBV7-8
j_call: TRBJ2-7
d_call: .

cdr3_aa: CASSQLSTEAFF
cdr3_nt: TGTGCCAGCAGCCAATTGAGCACTGAAGCTTTCTTT
clone_size: .
v_call: TRBV3-1/TRBV3-2
j_call: TRBJ1-1
d_call: .

cdr3_aa: CSVAPSGWQGTLLETQYF
cdr3_nt: TGCAGCGTTGCCCCGTCGGGGTGGCAGGGGACCCTATTGGAGACCCAGTACTTC
clone_size: .
v_call: TRBV29-1
j_call: TRBJ2-5
d_call: .

cdr3_aa: CASSPPVKVQGEEAFF
cdr3_nt: TGTGCCAGCTCACCACCGGTAAAAGTACAGGGTGAGGAAGCTTTCTTT
clone_size: .
v_call: TRBV18
j_call: TRBJ1-1
d_call: .

cdr3_aa: CASSQGSYEQYF
cdr3_nt: TGCGCCAGCAGTCAGGGCTCCTACGAGCAGTACTTC
clone_size: .
v_call: TRBV5-1
j_call: TRBJ2-7
d_call: .

cdr3_aa: CASSLAGGSTGELFF
cdr3_nt: TGCGCCAGCAGCTTGGCGGGAGGGTCCACCGGGGAGCTGTTTTTT
clone_size: .
v_call: TRBV5-1
j_call: TRBJ2-2
d_call: TRBD2

cdr3_aa: CASSIPARPNSPLHF
cdr3_nt: TGTGCCAGTAGTATTCCGGCCAGGCCGAATTCACCCCTCCACTTT
clone_size: .
v_call: TRBV19
j_call: TRBJ1-6
d_call: .

cdr3_aa: CASSYDISPLHF
cdr3_nt: TGTGCCAGCAGTTATGACATCTCACCCCTCCACTTT
clone_size: .
v_call: TRBV6-4
j_call: TRBJ1-6
d_call: .

cdr3_aa: CASSERGGVFTQYF
cdr3_nt: TGTGCCAGCAGTGAAAGGGGCGGAGTATTTACGCAGTATTTT
clone_size: .
v_call: TRBV2
j_call: TRBJ2-3
d_call: .

cdr3_aa: CASNRDRAGNQPQHF
cdr3_nt: TGTGCCAGCAATCGGGACAGGGCAGGCAATCAGCCCCAGCATTTT
clone_size: many
v_call: TRBV2
j_call: TRBJ1-5
d_call: TRBD1

cdr3_aa: CASGSARGNQPQHF
cdr3_nt: TGTGCCAGCGGGTCGGCCAGGGGAAATCAGCCCCAGCATTTT
clone_size: .
v_call: TRBV2
j_call: TRBJ1-5
d_call: .

cdr3_aa: CSVEGGTQGNSLETQYF
cdr3_nt: TGCAGCGTTGAAGGGGGGACACAGGGAAATTCATTGGAGACCCAGTACTTC
clone_size: .
v_call: TRBV29-1
j_call: TRBJ2-5
d_call: .

cdr3_aa: CASSIGTKGLPGYTF
cdr3_nt: TGTGCCAGTAGTATAGGAACGAAGGGGTTGCCTGGCTACACCTTC
clone_size: .
v_call: TRBV19
j_call: TRBJ1-2
d_call: .

cdr3_aa: CASRFRQGNSPLHF
cdr3_nt: TGTGCCAGCAGATTCCGACAGGGAAACTCACCCCTCCACTTT
clone_size: .
v_call: TRBV5-4
j_call: TRBJ1-6
d_call: TRBD1

cdr3_aa: CASSVLAGLADTQYF
cdr3_nt: TGTGCCAGCAGCGTGCTGGCAGGGCTAGCAGATACGCAGTATTTT
clone_size: .
v_call: TRBV9
j_call: TRBJ2-3
d_call: .

cdr3_aa: CASKGGGQRRTEAFF
cdr3_nt: TGTGCCAGCAAGGGAGGAGGTCAGCGGCGAACTGAAGCTTTCTTT
clone_size: few
v_call: TRBV6-5
j_call: TRBJ1-1
d_call: .

cdr3_aa: CASSRPPGNTEAFF
cdr3_nt: TGTGCCAGCAGCCGCCCACCAGGGAACACTGAAGCTTTCTTT
clone_size: once
v_call: TRBV3-1/TRBV3-2
j_call: TRBJ1-1
d_call: .

cdr3_aa: CASSPDGQRDEKLFF
cdr3_nt: TGTGCCAGCAGCCCCGATGGGCAGCGGGATGAAAAACTGTTTTTT
clone_size: .
v_call: TRBV11-2
j_call: TRBJ1-4
d_call: .

cdr3_aa: CASSPPGLGSYEQYF
cdr3_nt: TGTGCCAGCTCACCCCCGGGACTCGGCTCCTACGAGCAGTACTTC
clone_size: .
v_call: TRBV18
j_call: TRBJ2-7
d_call: .

cdr3_aa: CASSRYRGTDTQYF
cdr3_nt: TGCGCCAGCAGCCGATACAGGGGTACAGATACGCAGTATTTT
clone_size: .
v_call: TRBV5-1
j_call: TRBJ2-3
d_call: TRBD1

cdr3_aa: CASSSRVSNQPQHF
cdr3_nt: TGTGCCAGTAGTAGCCGGGTTTCCAATCAGCCCCAGCATTTT
clone_size: .
v_call: TRBV19
j_call: TRBJ1-5
d_call: .

cdr3_aa: CASSLGQGIAYEQYF
cdr3_nt: TGTGCCAGCAGCTTAGGGCAGGGGATTGCCTACGAGCAGTACTTC
clone_size: many
v_call: TRBV7-9
j_call: TRBJ2-7
d_call: .

cdr3_aa: CASSSWTGREQYF
cdr3_nt: TGTGCCAGCAGTTCGTGGACAGGGCGCGAGCAGTACTTC
clone_size: .
v_call: TRBV27
j_call: TRBJ2-7
d_call: TRBD1

cdr3_aa: CASSHPGGSYTEAFF
cdr3_nt: TGTGCCAGTAGCCACCCCGGGGGAAGCTACACTGAAGCTTTCTTT
clone_size: few
v_call: TRBV19
j_call: TRBJ1-1
d_call: .

cdr3_aa: CASSPIPGQGAPYGYTF
cdr3_nt: TGTGCCAGCTCACCTATTCCGGGACAGGGGGCTCCCTATGGCTACACCTTC
clone_size: .
v_call: TRBV18
j_call: TRBJ1-2
d_call: TRBD1

cdr3_aa: CASSQAGGLETQYF
cdr3_nt: TGTGCCAGCAGCCAAGCCGGGGGTCTGGAGACCCAGTACTTC
clone_size: .
v_call: TRBV4-2
j_call: TRBJ2-5
d_call: .

cdr3_aa: CASRLAGGRETQYF
cdr3_nt: TGCGCCAGCAGGTTAGCTGGCGGGCGAGAGACCCAGTACTTC
clone_size: .
v_call: TRBV10-2
j_call: TRBJ2-5
d_call: .

cdr3_aa: CAINRGTVDTGELFF
cdr3_nt: TGTGCCATCAATAGGGGGACAGTCGACACCGGGGAGCTGTTTTTT
clone_size: .
v_call: TRBV10-3
j_call: TRBJ2-2
d_call: TRBD1

cdr3_aa: CASSVEGGAEAFF
cdr3_nt: TGTGCCAGCAGTGTTGAGGGAGGGGCTGAAGCTTTCTTT
clone_size: .
v_call: TRBV2
j_call: TRBJ1-1
d_call: .

cdr3_aa: CSGVGQGESYNEQFF
cdr3_nt: TGCAGCGGGGTCGGACAGGGGGAATCCTACAATGAGCAGTTCTTC
clone_size: .
v_call: TRBV29-1
j_call: TRBJ2-1
d_call: TRBD1

cdr3_aa: CASSMYEGGGTEAFF
cdr3_nt: TGTGCCAGTAGTATGTACGAAGGAGGCGGGACTGAAGCTTTCTTT
clone_size: .
v_call: TRBV19
j_call: TRBJ1-1
d_call: .

cdr3_aa: CASSLTGTAGPGYTF
cdr3_nt: TGTGCCAGCTCACTTACCGGGACAGCCGGTCCTGGCTACACCTTC
clone_size: .
v_call: TRBV18
j_call: TRBJ1-2
d_call: TRBD1

cdr3_aa: CASSRGDSSYNEQFF
cdr3_nt: TGTGCCAGCAGTCGAGGGGACAGCTCCTACAATGAGCAGTTCTTC
clone_size: once
v_call: TRBV7-8
j_call: TRBJ2-1
d_call: TRBD1

cdr3_aa: CASSQRLAGLLDTQYF
cdr3_nt: TGTGCCAGCAGCCAAAGACTAGCGGGGTTGTTAGATACGCAGTATTTT
clone_size: .
v_call: TRBV3-1/TRBV3-2
j_call: TRBJ2-3
d_call: TRBD2

cdr3_aa: CASSRIQGARPSTDTQYF
cdr3_nt: TGTGCCAGCAGCCGAATACAGGGGGCGAGGCCTAGCACAGATACGCAGTATTTT
clone_size: .
v_call: TRBV11-2
j_call: TRBJ2-3
d_call: TRBD1

cdr3_aa: CASSQGAGQETQYF
cdr3_nt: TGTGCCAGCAGCCAAGGGGCAGGCCAAGAGACCCAGTACTTC
clone_size: .
v_call: TRBV3-1/TRBV3-2
j_call: TRBJ2-5
d_call: .

cdr3_aa: CASSMVRLNTEAFF
cdr3_nt: TGTGCCAGTAGTATGGTGAGGTTGAACACTGAAGCTTTCTTT
clone_size: .
v_call: TRBV19
j_call: TRBJ1-1
d_call: .

cdr3_aa: CASSAAVATNEKLFF
cdr3_nt: TGTGCCAGCAGTGCCGCAGTTGCAACTAATGAAAAACTGTTTTTT
clone_size: few
v_call: TRBV2
j_call: TRBJ1-4
d_call: .

cdr3_aa: CASSLTRSYEQYF
cdr3_nt: TGTGCCAGCAGCCTGACTCGCTCCTACGAGCAGTACTTC
clone_size: .
v_call: TRBV2
j_call: TRBJ2-7
d_call: .

cdr3_aa: CASSLVQGNIEKLFF
cdr3_nt: TGCGCCAGCAGCTTGGTACAGGGGAATATCGAAAAACTGTTTTTT
clone_size: .
v_call: TRBV5-1
j_call: TRBJ1-4
d_call: TRBD1

cdr3_aa: CASSGGTVGDYGYTF
cdr3_nt: TGCGCCAGCAGCGGGGGGACGGTGGGAGACTATGGCTACACCTTC
clone_size: .
v_call: TRBV5-1
j_call: TRBJ1-2
d_call: .

cdr3_aa: CASSLEAGGPTDTQYF
cdr3_nt: TGCGCCAGCAGCTTGGAAGCGGGGGGCCCCACAGATACGCAGTATTTT
clone_size: .
v_call: TRBV5-1
j_call: TRBJ2-3
d_call: TRBD2

cdr3_aa: CASGNRVNTGELFF
cdr3_nt: TGTGCCAGCGGAAACAGGGTTAACACCGGGGAGCTGTTTTTT
clone_size: .
v_call: TRBV7-6
j_call: TRBJ2-2
d_call: .

cdr3_aa: CASSYSGTSGGPETQYF
cdr3_nt: TGCGCCAGCAGCTACTCCGGGACTAGCGGGGGCCCGGAGACCCAGTACTTC
clone_size: .
v_call: TRBV5-1
j_call: TRBJ2-5
d_call: TRBD2

cdr3_aa: CASSLTGGNRNEQFF
cdr3_nt: TGTGCCAGCAGCTTAACAGGGGGAAACAGGAATGAGCAGTTCTTC
clone_size: .
v_call: TRBV6-5
j_call: TRBJ2-1
d_call: TRBD1

cdr3_aa: CASSGQDTSYEQYF
cdr3_nt: TGTGCCAGCAGCGGGCAGGACACCTCCTACGAGCAGTACTTC
clone_size: .
v_call: TRBV5-6
j_call: TRBJ2-7
d_call: .

cdr3_aa: CASSVTSGGKGTDTQYF
cdr3_nt: TGTGCCAGCAGCGTAACTAGCGGGGGAAAGGGCACAGATACGCAGTATTTT
clone_size: .
v_call: TRBV9
j_call: TRBJ2-3
d_call: TRBD2

cdr3_aa: CASSAGLSGNTIYF
cdr3_nt: TGTGCCAGCAGCGCGGGGCTCTCTGGAAACACCATATATTTT
clone_size: .
v_call: TRBV11-3
j_call: TRBJ1-3
d_call: .

cdr3_aa: CASSFGTGGSIDEQFF
cdr3_nt: TGTGCCAGCAGCTTCGGGACAGGGGGTTCTATAGATGAGCAGTTCTTC
clone_size: .
v_call: TRBV5-6
j_call: TRBJ2-1
d_call: TRBD1

cdr3_aa: CASSLSSPLHF
cdr3_nt: TGTGCCAGCAGTTTATCATCACCCCTCCACTTT
clone_size: few
v_call: TRBV12-3/TRBV12-4
j_call: TRBJ1-6
d_call: .

cdr3_aa: CASSGGQGFTGELFF
cdr3_nt: TGTGCCAGTAGTGGCGGACAGGGATTCACCGGGGAGCTGTTTTTT
clone_size: .
v_call: TRBV19
j_call: TRBJ2-2
d_call: TRBD1

cdr3_aa: CASSQRGATNEKLFF
cdr3_nt: TGTGCCAGCAGCCAGCGGGGGGCAACTAATGAAAAACTGTTTTTT
clone_size: once
v_call: TRBV6-6
j_call: TRBJ1-4
d_call: .

cdr3_aa: CASSPYGGTYEQYF
cdr3_nt: TGTGCCAGCAGTCCGTATGGAGGAACCTACGAGCAGTACTTC
clone_size: .
v_call: TRBV6-5
j_call: TRBJ2-7
d_call: .

cdr3_aa: CASSLEGTEQYF
cdr3_nt: TGCGCCAGCAGCCTGGAGGGTACCGAGCAGTACTTC
clone_size: .
v_call: TRBV4-1
j_call: TRBJ2-7
d_call: .